This T cell receptor (beta chain) was profiled in a study of T cells after yellow fever vaccination. On the study more broadly: The authors prepared low-cell-number fractions using SMART-Seq v4 Ultra Low Input. The study's findings and limits: Once the booster was given, most primary-vaccination clones reappeared, at around 96% for CD4 and around 90% for CD8. FACS-sorted repertoires could contain abundant clonotypes contaminating from the bulk population.

V lost 0 bases and J lost 1, with 15 bases in between. CDR1 is MRHNA and CDR2 is SNTAGT in the germline V gene. The CDR3 runs to 17 residues. On this clonotype: The antigen remains undetermined.

A process of 5'RACE template switching, which added a universal primer site and UMIs, was used to make TCR cDNA. One entry per CDR3 protein results from TCRdb running MiXCR on the 5' RACE reads. In the table there are approximately 160,000 distinct CDR3 sequences, about a tenth of which are singletons. The J gene is TRBJ1-1, the V gene TRBV6-4, with D possibly being TRBD1 (5 bases). The TCR sequence derives from a man between 18 and 35 years old who received the YFV17D yellow fever vaccine. Sequencing was performed on CD8+ T cells sorted from PBMCs, taken 45 days after the yellow fever booster vaccination. The CDR3, as DNA: TGTGCCAGCAGTGACTCGATGTGGATCAGGGCGAACACTGAAGCTTTCTTT. It yields the protein CASSDSMWIRANTEAFF.